The 8 T cell receptor beta chains in this list originate from one sample, sequenced in a study of blood T cell repertoires in COVID-19. The table came from immunoSEQ multiplex PCR; TCRdb's copy has only in-frame clones and leaves some out. The sample contains about 200,000 clones, around 82% of which appear only once. The sequenced sample consisted of PBMCs or T cells enriched from blood (not recorded which). These receptors were collected from a woman aged 40 to 55 with acute COVID-19.

CDR3 sequence: CASSFAQLPYGYTF. DNA for the CDR3: TGTGCCAGCAGTTTCGCCCAGTTACCCTATGGCTACACCTTC. The chain links TRBV28 to TRBJ1-2, with D unresolved. Between the trimmed V and J ends, which lost 3 bases and 4 bases, there was a span of 12 bases. The CDR3 extends over 14 amino acids. The germline gives CDR1 MDHEN, CDR2 SYDVKM.

The rearrangement joins TRBV7-2 to TRBJ2-3, with 9 bases that match TRBD1. V shed 5 bases, J shed 4 bases, and the junction held 10 bases outside the gene matches. CDR1 SGHTA and CDR2 FQGNSA come from the germline V gene. The CDR3 consists of 16 residues. CDR3 nucleotides: TGTGCCAGCAGCGCCGGGACAGGGATTGGAGCAGATACGCAGTATTTT. Amino acid sequence: CASSAGTGIGADTQYF.

This clone appeared a few times. V usage is TRBV11-2 and J usage is TRBJ1-6; D perhaps matches TRBD1 (5 bases). Trimming shortened V by 4 bases and J by 6 bases, and 13 bases separated the two germline ends. This CDR3 has 15 residues. Germline loops: CDR1 SGHAT, CDR2 FQNNGV. This CDR3 reads CASSSPGTSNSPLHF. Written as DNA, the CDR3 is TGTGCCAGCAGCTCCCCCGGGACTTCTAATTCACCCCTCCACTTT.

The chain is built from TRBV6-5 and TRBJ1-2; D is possibly TRBD1 (6 bases). This CDR3 spans 14 amino acids. The ends were cut back, 7 bases at V and 5 bases at J, with 17 bases in the middle. The germline CDR1 and CDR2 sequences are MNHEY and SVGAGI. The CDR3 sequence: CASTEDTGRYGYTF. The CDR3 nucleotides are TGTGCCAGCACCGAGGATACAGGGCGATATGGCTACACCTTC.

This clone has just one count. The CDR3 here is CASSWGQGGYGYTF. Written as DNA, the CDR3 is TGTGCCAGCAGCTGGGGACAGGGTGGCTATGGCTACACCTTC. This chain uses TRBV5-6 with TRBJ1-2, with TRBD1 matching over 9 bases. This CDR3 comprises 14 residues. The V gene's germline CDR1 is SGHDT and CDR2 YYEEEE. V trimming: 3 bases; J trimming: 4 bases; junction bases outside the gene matches: 4.

This chain joins TRBV6-5 and TRBJ1-4; D is unresolved. With 1 base removed from V and 7 bases from J, the gap between germline ends came to 13 bases. The CDR3 consists of 15 residues. Germline V gene sequence: CDR1 MNHEY, CDR2 SVGAGI. As DNA, the CDR3 is TGTGCCAGCAGTTACTATTCGGCGGTGACTGAAAAACTGTTTTTT. Protein: CASSYYSAVTEKLFF.

V is TRBV11-2 and J is TRBJ2-4; tentative D call: TRBD1 (5 bases). Trimming removed 5 bases at V and 4 bases at J, with 15 bases between. CDR1 is SGHAT, CDR2 FQNNGV, per germline. The CDR3 totals 15 residues. The chain's CDR3 is CASSPREQGKNIQYF. In DNA form, the CDR3 reads TGTGCCAGCAGCCCCCGAGAGCAGGGTAAAAACATTCAGTACTTC. Together with reference TRBV11-2 and TRBJ2-4, the CDR3 gives the full variable domain: EAGVAQSPRYKIIEKRQSVAFWCNPISGHATLYWYQQILGQGPKLLIQFQNNGVVDDSQLPKDRFSAERLKGVDSTLKIQPAKLEDSAVYLCASSPREQGKNIQYFGAGTRLSVL.

V gene TRBV7-2 combines with J gene TRBJ2-3, with 8 bases matching TRBD2. J gave up 4 bases and V 5 bases, and 8 bases lay outside the gene matches. The CDR3 is made up of 15 amino acids. Germline V gene sequence: CDR1 SGHTA, CDR2 FQGNSA. The CDR3 loop reads CASSKGLGVPDTQYF. As DNA, the CDR3 is TGTGCCAGCAGCAAGGGACTAGGGGTACCAGATACGCAGTATTTT.